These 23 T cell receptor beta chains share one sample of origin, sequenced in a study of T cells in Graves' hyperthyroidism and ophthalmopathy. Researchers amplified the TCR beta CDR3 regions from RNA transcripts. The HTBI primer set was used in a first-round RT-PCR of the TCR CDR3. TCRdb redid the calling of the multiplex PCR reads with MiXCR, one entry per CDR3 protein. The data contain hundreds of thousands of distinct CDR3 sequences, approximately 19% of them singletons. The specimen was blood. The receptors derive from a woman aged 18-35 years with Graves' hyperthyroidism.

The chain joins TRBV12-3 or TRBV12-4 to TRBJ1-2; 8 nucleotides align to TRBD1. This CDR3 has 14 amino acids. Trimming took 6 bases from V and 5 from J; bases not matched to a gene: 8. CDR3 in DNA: TGTGCCAGCAGGTCTTCCGGACAGGGTTATGGCTACACCTTC. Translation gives CASRSSGQGYGYTF.

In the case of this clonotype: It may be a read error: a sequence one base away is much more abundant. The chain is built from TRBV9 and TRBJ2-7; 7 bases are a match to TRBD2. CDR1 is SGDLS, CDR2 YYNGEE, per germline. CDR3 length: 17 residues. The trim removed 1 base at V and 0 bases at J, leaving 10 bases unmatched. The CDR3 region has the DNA TGTGCCAGCAGCGTATGTCTACCTAGCGGTACCTCCTACGAGCAGTACTTC. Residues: CASSVCLPSGTSYEQYF.

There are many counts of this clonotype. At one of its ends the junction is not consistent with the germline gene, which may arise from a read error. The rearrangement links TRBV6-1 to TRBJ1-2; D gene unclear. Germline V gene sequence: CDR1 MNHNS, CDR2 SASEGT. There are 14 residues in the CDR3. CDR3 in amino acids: CASREEGSNYGYTF. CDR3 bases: TGTGCCAGCAGGGAAGAAGGCTCGAACTATGGCTACACCTTC.

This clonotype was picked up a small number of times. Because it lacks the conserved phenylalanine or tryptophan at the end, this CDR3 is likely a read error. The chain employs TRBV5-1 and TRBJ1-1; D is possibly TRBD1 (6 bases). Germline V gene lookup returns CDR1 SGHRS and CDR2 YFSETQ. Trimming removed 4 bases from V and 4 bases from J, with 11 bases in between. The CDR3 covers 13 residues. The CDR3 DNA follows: TGCGCCAGCAGCCTAAGAGGGGGCACTGAAGCTTTCCTT. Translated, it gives CASSLRGGTEAFL.

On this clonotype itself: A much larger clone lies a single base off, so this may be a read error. The CDR3 loop is CATRGETEACF. As DNA, the CDR3 is TGCGCCACACGGGGGGAAACTGAAGCTTGCTTT. The chain links TRBV10-2 to TRBJ1-1, with D maybe TRBD1 (5 bases). Germline V gene data show CDR1 as WSHSY and CDR2 as SAAADI. The CDR3 spans 11 residues.

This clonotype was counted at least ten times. DNA of the CDR3: TGTGCCAGCAGCTTTGCATTGGACCTTAACACTGAAGCTTTCTTT. The encoded protein is CASSFALDLNTEAFF. The V call is TRBV5-4, the J call TRBJ1-1; D unresolved. V was cut by 2 bases and J by 2 bases, with 13 bases left in between. Germline V gene lookup returns CDR1 SGHNT and CDR2 YYREEE (reference sequence). The CDR3 has 15 amino acids.

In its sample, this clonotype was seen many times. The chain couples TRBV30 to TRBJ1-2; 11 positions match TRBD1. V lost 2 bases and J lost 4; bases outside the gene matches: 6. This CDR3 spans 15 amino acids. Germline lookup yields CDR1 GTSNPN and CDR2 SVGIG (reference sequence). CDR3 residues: CAWSPGQGATYGYTF. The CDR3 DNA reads TGTGCCTGGAGTCCCGGACAGGGGGCGACCTATGGCTACACCTTC.

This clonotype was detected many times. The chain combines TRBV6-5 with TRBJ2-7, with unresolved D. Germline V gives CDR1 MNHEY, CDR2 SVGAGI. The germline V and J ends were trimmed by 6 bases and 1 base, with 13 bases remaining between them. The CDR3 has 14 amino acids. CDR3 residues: CASRSRSSSYEQYF. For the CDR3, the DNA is TGTGCCAGCAGGTCTCGGTCCTCATCCTACGAGCAGTACTTC.

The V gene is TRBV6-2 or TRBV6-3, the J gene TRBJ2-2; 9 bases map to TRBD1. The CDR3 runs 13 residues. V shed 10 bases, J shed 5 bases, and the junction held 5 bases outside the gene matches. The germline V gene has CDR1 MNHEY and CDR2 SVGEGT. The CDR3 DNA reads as TGTGCCATCAGGACAGGGGTAACCGGGGAGCTGTTTTTT. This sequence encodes CAIRTGVTGELFF.

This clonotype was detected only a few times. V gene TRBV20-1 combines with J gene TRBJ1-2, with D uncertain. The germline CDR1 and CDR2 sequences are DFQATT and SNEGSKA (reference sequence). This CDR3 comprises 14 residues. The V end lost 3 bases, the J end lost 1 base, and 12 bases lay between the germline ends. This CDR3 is CSASTVASNYGYTF. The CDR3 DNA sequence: TGCAGTGCTAGCACAGTGGCGAGTAACTATGGCTACACCTTC.

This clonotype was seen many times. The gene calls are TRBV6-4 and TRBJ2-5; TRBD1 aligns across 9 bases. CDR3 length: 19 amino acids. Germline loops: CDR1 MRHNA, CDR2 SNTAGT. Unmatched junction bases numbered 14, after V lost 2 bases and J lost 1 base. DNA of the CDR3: TGTGCCAGCAGTGACGCAGGGACAGGGAAGGGTTCCCTCCAAGAGACCCAGTACTTC. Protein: CASSDAGTGKGSLQETQYF.

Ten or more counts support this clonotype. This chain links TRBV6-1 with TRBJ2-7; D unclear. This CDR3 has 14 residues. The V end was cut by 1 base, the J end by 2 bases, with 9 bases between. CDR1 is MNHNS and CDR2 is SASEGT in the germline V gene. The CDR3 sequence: CASSEVGFAYEQYF. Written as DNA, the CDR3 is TGTGCCAGCAGTGAAGTGGGGTTCGCCTACGAGCAGTACTTC.

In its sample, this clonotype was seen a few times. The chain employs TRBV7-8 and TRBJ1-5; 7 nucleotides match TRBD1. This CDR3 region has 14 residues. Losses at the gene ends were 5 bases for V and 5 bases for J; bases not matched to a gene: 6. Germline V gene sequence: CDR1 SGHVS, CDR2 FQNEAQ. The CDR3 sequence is CASSPDRVDQPQHF. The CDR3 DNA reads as TGTGCCAGCAGCCCCGACAGGGTCGATCAGCCCCAGCATTTT. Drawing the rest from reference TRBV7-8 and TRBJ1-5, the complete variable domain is GAGVSQSPRYKVAKRGQDVALRCDPISGHVSLFWYQQALGQGPEFLTYFQNEAQLDKSGLPSDRFFAERPEGSVSTLKIQRTQQEDSAVYLCASSPDRVDQPQHFGDGTRLSIL.

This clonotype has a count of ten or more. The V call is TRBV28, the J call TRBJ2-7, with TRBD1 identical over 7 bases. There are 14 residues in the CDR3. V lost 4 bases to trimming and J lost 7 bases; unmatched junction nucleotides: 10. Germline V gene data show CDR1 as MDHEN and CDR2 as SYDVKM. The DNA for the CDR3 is TGTGCCAGCAGTTCGTTCGACAGGGTATGGGAGCAGTACTTC. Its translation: CASSSFDRVWEQYF.

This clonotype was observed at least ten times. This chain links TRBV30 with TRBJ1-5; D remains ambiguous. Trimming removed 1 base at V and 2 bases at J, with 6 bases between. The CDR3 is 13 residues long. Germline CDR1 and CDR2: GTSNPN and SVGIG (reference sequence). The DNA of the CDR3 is TGTGCCTGGAGTGCAGACGGCAATCAGCCCCAGCATTTT. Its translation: CAWSADGNQPQHF.

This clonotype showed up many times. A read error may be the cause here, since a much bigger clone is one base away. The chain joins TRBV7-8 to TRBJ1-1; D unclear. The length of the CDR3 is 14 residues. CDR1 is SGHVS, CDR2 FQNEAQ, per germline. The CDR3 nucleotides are TGTGCCAGCAGCCCTGTCCCGGGAGGCACTGAAGCTTGCTTT. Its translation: CASSPVPGGTEACF.

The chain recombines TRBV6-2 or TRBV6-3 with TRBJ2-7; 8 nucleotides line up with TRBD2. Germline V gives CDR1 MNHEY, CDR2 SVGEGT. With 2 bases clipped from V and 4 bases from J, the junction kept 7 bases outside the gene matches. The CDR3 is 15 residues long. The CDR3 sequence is CASSYAGGPGYEQYF. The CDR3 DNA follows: TGTGCCAGCAGTTACGCGGGAGGACCGGGTTACGAGCAGTACTTC.

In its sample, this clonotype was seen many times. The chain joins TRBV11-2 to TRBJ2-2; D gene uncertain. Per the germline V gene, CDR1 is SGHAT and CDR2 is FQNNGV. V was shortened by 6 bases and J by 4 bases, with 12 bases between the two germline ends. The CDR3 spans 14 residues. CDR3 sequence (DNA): TGTGCCAGCAGTTCTGGGGTTTCCACCGGGGAGCTGTTTTTT. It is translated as CASSSGVSTGELFF.

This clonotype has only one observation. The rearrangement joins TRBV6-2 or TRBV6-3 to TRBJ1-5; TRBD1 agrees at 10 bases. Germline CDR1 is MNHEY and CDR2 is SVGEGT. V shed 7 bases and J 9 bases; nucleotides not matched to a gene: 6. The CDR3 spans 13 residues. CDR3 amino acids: CASKGTGDRPQHF. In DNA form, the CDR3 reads TGTGCCAGCAAAGGGACAGGGGATCGGCCCCAGCATTTT.

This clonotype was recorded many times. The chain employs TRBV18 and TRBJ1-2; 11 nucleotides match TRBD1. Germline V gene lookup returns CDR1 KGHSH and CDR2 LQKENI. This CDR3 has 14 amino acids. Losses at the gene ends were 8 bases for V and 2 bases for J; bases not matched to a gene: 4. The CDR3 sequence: CASSRDRGNYGYTF. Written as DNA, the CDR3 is TGTGCCAGCAGTAGGGACAGGGGGAACTATGGCTACACCTTC.

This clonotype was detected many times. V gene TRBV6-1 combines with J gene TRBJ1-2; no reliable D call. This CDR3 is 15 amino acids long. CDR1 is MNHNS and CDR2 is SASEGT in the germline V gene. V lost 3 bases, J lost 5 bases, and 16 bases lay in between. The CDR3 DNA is TGTGCCAGCAGTGATGTCGGCATGGAGCGGTATGGCTACACCTTC. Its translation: CASSDVGMERYGYTF.

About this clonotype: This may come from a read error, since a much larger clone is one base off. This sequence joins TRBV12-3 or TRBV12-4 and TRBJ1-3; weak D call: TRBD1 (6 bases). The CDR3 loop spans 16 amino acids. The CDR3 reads CASRPLARGLGNTLYF. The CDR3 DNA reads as TGTGCCAGCAGGCCCCTCGCCAGGGGCCTTGGAAACACCTTATATTTT.

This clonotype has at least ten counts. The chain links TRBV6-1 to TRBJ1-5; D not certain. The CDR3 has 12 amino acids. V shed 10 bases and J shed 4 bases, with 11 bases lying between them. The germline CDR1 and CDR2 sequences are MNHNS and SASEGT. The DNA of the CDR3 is TGTGCCACCTGGACCGAAAATCAGCCCCAGCATTTT. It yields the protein CATWTENQPQHF.